This is a list of T cell receptor beta chains from one sample in a study of blood T cell repertoires in COVID-19. Clones were read by immunoSEQ multiplex PCR, and TCRdb kept only the in-frame ones, dropping some. There are about 350,000 clones in the sample; roughly 84% occur only once, and approximately 0.99% lies in the top ten. Input material: PBMCs or T cells enriched from blood (not recorded which). Source of these receptors: a woman under 40 who had recovered from COVID-19. The CDR3 runs from the conserved cysteine through the conserved F or W. A D gene is named only where the DNA matches it firmly. Clone size is shown for a subset of rows, as once, few, many or a class of expanded clone.

CASSVSTGGLNYGYTF	TGTGCCAGCAGCGTTTCGACAGGGGGACTTAACTATGGCTACACCTTC	TRBJ1-2	TRBV9	TRBD1	NA
CASSLLPPGQGALNEQFF	TGCGCCAGCAGCTTGCTGCCCCCGGGACAGGGGGCGCTCAATGAGCAGTTCTTC	TRBJ2-1	TRBV5-1	TRBD1	NA
CASSPTGDYGYTF	TGTGCCAGCAGCCCCACAGGGGACTATGGCTACACCTTC	TRBJ1-2	TRBV2	TRBD1	NA
CASSLVPPQQGYEQYF	TGTGCCAGCAGCTTAGTGCCCCCTCAACAGGGCTACGAGCAGTACTTC	TRBJ2-7	TRBV7-6	NA	NA
CASSLREQGIDEQYF	TGTGCCAGCAGCTTACGCGAACAGGGCATCGACGAGCAGTACTTC	TRBJ2-7	TRBV7-2	NA	NA
CASSVGSPTRGVYNEQFF	TGTGCCAGCAGCGTAGGGAGTCCGACTAGGGGAGTTTACAATGAGCAGTTCTTC	TRBJ2-1	TRBV9	NA	once
CASSYQAQLNTEAFF	TGTGCCAGCAGTTACCAGGCCCAGCTGAACACTGAAGCTTTCTTT	TRBJ1-1	TRBV6-5	NA	NA
CATSGGAAYGYTF	TGTGCCACCAGTGGTGGGGCGGCCTATGGCTACACCTTC	TRBJ1-2	TRBV24-1	NA	NA
CASSAIQESNQPQHF	TGTGCCAGCTCAGCGATACAGGAGAGCAATCAGCCCCAGCATTTT	TRBJ1-5	TRBV18	NA	once
CASSRGGDEQYF	TGTGCCAGCAGCCGCGGGGGGGACGAGCAGTACTTC	TRBJ2-7	TRBV11-2	TRBD2	NA
CASSMGGRGPEAFF	TGTGCCAGTAGTATGGGAGGGCGGGGGCCTGAAGCTTTCTTT	TRBJ1-1	TRBV19	NA	few
CASSTVTGSYEQYF	TGTGCCAGTAGTACCGTGACAGGGAGCTACGAGCAGTACTTC	TRBJ2-7	TRBV19	TRBD1	few
CASSPEGGDYGYTF	TGTGCCAGCTCACCGGAGGGAGGGGACTATGGCTACACCTTC	TRBJ1-2	TRBV18	NA	NA
CASSIGAGGYTF	TGTGCCAGCAGCATAGGGGCAGGGGGCTACACCTTC	TRBJ1-2	TRBV5-6	NA	NA
CSASPDNNEKLFF	TGCAGTGCTAGTCCAGACAATAATGAAAAACTGTTTTTT	TRBJ1-4	TRBV20-1	NA	NA
CASSLSGRSSYEQYF	TGCGCCAGCAGCTTGTCGGGAAGAAGCTCCTACGAGCAGTACTTC	TRBJ2-7	TRBV5-1	NA	NA
CATSEGRGGPEKLFF	TGTGCCACCAGTGAGGGCCGGGGGGGGCCGGAAAAACTGTTTTTT	TRBJ1-4	TRBV24-1	NA	NA
CAWREIGLAKETQYF	TGTGCCTGGAGGGAAATCGGACTAGCTAAAGAGACCCAGTACTTC	TRBJ2-5	TRBV30	TRBD2	NA
CASSPRGNTEAFF	TGTGCCAGCAGCCCGCGGGGCAACACTGAAGCTTTCTTT	TRBJ1-1	TRBV7-8	NA	NA
CASRNRDRGNYGYTF	TGTGCCAGCAGAAACCGGGACAGGGGAAACTATGGCTACACCTTC	TRBJ1-2	TRBV3-1/TRBV3-2	TRBD1	NA
CASSLVQGANEQFF	TGTGCCAGCAGCTTAGTCCAGGGGGCAAATGAGCAGTTCTTC	TRBJ2-1	TRBV7-9	TRBD1	NA
CSWEGGTDTQYF	TGCAGCTGGGAGGGGGGCACAGATACGCAGTATTTT	TRBJ2-3	TRBV29-1	NA	NA
CASSPSQGTYYEQYF	TGTGCCAGTAGCCCCTCCCAGGGGACCTACTACGAGCAGTACTTC	TRBJ2-7	TRBV19	NA	NA
CATSRGGPNTGELFF	TGTGCCACCAGCAGGGGGGGGCCGAACACCGGGGAGCTGTTTTTT	TRBJ2-2	TRBV15	NA	NA
CASDSSYNEQFF	TGTGCGTCCGACAGCTCCTACAATGAGCAGTTCTTC	TRBJ2-1	TRBV28	NA	NA
CASSLALAGSPSTDTQYF	TGTGCCAGCAGCTTGGCTCTAGCGGGGTCTCCTAGCACAGATACGCAGTATTTT	TRBJ2-3	TRBV5-6	TRBD2	NA
CASSPDRVSYEQYF	TGCGCCAGCAGCCCGGACAGGGTTTCCTACGAGCAGTACTTC	TRBJ2-7	TRBV4-1	TRBD1	once
CASSAGQGASRTEAFF	TGTGCCAGCTCTGCGGGGCAGGGGGCCTCGAGGACTGAAGCTTTCTTT	TRBJ1-1	TRBV18	TRBD1	NA
CASSPNSYEQYF	TGTGCCAGCAGTCCTAACAGCTACGAGCAGTACTTC	TRBJ2-7	TRBV28	NA	NA
CASSPLGGNQPQHF	TGTGCCAGCAGTCCTCTCGGGGGGAATCAGCCCCAGCATTTT	TRBJ1-5	TRBV28	NA	NA
CASSQGTGAYGYTF	TGCGCCAGCAGCCAGGGGACAGGGGCCTATGGCTACACCTTC	TRBJ1-2	TRBV4-1	TRBD1	NA
CASRPDRGYTGELFF	TGCGCCAGCAGACCGGACAGGGGATACACCGGGGAGCTGTTTTTT	TRBJ2-2	TRBV10-1	TRBD1	NA
CASSRVTGDPTDTQYF	TGTGCCAGCAGCCGTGTGACAGGGGACCCCACAGATACGCAGTATTTT	TRBJ2-3	TRBV11-2	TRBD1	once
CSVDAGPQQYF	TGCAGCGTGGACGCGGGACCGCAACAGTACTTC	TRBJ2-7	TRBV29-1	NA	NA
CASSDQGAGELFF	TGTGCCAGCAGTGATCAGGGGGCCGGGGAGCTGTTTTTT	TRBJ2-2	TRBV2	TRBD1	NA
CAIRADRGRENEQFF	TGTGCCATCAGAGCCGACAGGGGGCGAGAAAATGAGCAGTTCTTC	TRBJ2-1	TRBV10-3	TRBD1	NA
CASSKGQYNQPQHF	TGTGCCAGTAGCAAGGGACAGTACAATCAGCCCCAGCATTTT	TRBJ1-5	TRBV19	TRBD1	NA
CASSPPQGRETQYF	TGTGCCAGCAGTCCCCCGCAGGGGCGAGAGACCCAGTACTTC	TRBJ2-5	TRBV28	NA	NA
CASSGTGGEETQYF	TGTGCCAGTAGTGGGACTGGGGGTGAGGAGACCCAGTACTTC	TRBJ2-5	TRBV19	NA	NA
CSGADRGQGTEAFF	TGCAGCGGCGCGGACAGGGGGCAGGGCACTGAAGCTTTCTTT	TRBJ1-1	TRBV29-1	TRBD1	NA
CASGLVEYSPLHF	TGTGCTAGTGGTTTGGTTGAGTATTCACCCCTCCACTTT	TRBJ1-6	TRBV12-5	NA	NA
CASRDNRGGEEGEKEAFF	TGCGCCAGCAGGGACAATCGCGGGGGGGAGGAGGGGGAAAAGGAAGCTTTCTTT	TRBJ1-1	TRBV10-2	NA	NA
CSVGTVHSYEQYF	TGCAGCGTTGGTACAGTCCACTCCTACGAGCAGTACTTC	TRBJ2-7	TRBV29-1	NA	NA
CASTSGARYEQYF	TGTGCCAGCACAAGCGGGGCTCGATACGAGCAGTACTTC	TRBJ2-7	TRBV2	TRBD2	NA
CAWSGPTGHPSGNTIYF	TGTGCCTGGAGTGGACCTACAGGGCACCCCTCTGGAAACACCATATATTTT	TRBJ1-3	TRBV30	NA	few
CASSNRDTRGNQPQHF	TGTGCCAGCAGCAACCGGGACACCCGAGGGAATCAGCCCCAGCATTTT	TRBJ1-5	TRBV7-9	NA	NA
CASSLSGQRIYTDTQYF	TGTGCCAGCAGTCTTTCCGGACAGAGAATTTACACAGATACGCAGTATTTT	TRBJ2-3	TRBV11-3	NA	NA
CASSPQGEGYTF	TGCGCCAGCAGCCCCCAGGGGGAAGGCTACACCTTC	TRBJ1-2	TRBV5-1	TRBD1	NA
CASTKAAGGQETQYF	TGTGCCAGTACCAAAGCAGCGGGGGGGCAAGAGACCCAGTACTTC	TRBJ2-5	TRBV19	TRBD2	once
CASRGQGLNTEAFF	TGTGCCAGTAGGGGGCAGGGCCTGAACACTGAAGCTTTCTTT	TRBJ1-1	TRBV19	NA	NA
CASSYQAQGGVDTEAFF	TGTGCCAGCAGTTACCAAGCCCAAGGGGGAGTGGACACTGAAGCTTTCTTT	TRBJ1-1	TRBV6-2/TRBV6-3	NA	NA
CASSPRPPRGLYIQYF	TGCGCCAGCAGCCCCAGACCCCCAAGGGGGTTGTACATTCAGTACTTC	TRBJ2-4	TRBV5-1	NA	NA
CASSVDRGPDYEQYF	TGTGCCAGCAGTGTGGACAGGGGTCCAGACTACGAGCAGTACTTC	TRBJ2-7	TRBV27	TRBD1	NA
CASRAGVESYNEQFF	TGCGCCAGCAGGGCAGGGGTGGAATCCTACAATGAGCAGTTCTTC	TRBJ2-1	TRBV5-1	NA	NA
CASSSTQETQYF	TGTGCCAGCAGCTCGACTCAAGAGACCCAGTACTTC	TRBJ2-5	TRBV7-9	NA	few
CASSPGTGGIYGYTF	TGTGCCAGCAGCCCCGGGACAGGGGGCATCTATGGCTACACCTTC	TRBJ1-2	TRBV6-4	TRBD1	NA
CASSQDGLAEETQYF	TGTGCCAGCAGCCAAGATGGACTAGCCGAAGAGACCCAGTACTTC	TRBJ2-5	TRBV3-1/TRBV3-2	TRBD2	NA
CASSRQGLGNQPQHF	TGTGCCAGCAGTCGGCAGGGTTTAGGCAATCAGCCCCAGCATTTT	TRBJ1-5	TRBV27	NA	few
CAISLRQGVNTEAFF	TGTGCCATCAGCTTGAGACAGGGGGTGAACACTGAAGCTTTCTTT	TRBJ1-1	TRBV10-3	TRBD1	NA